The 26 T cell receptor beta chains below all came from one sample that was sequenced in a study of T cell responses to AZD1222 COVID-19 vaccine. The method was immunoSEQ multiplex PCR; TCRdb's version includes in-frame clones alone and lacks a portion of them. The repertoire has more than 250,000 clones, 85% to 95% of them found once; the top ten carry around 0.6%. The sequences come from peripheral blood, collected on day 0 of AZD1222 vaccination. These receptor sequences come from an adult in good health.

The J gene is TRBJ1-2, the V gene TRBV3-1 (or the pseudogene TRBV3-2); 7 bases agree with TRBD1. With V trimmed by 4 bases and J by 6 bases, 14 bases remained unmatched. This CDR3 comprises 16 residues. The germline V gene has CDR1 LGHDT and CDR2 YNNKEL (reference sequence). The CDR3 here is CASSLQPYRGLDGYTF. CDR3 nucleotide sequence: TGTGCCAGCAGCCTCCAACCCTACAGGGGATTAGATGGCTACACCTTC.

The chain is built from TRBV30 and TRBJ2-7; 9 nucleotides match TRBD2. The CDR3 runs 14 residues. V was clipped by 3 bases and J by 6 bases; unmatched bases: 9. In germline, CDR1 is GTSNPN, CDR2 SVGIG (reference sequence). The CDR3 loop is CAWSIGAGGGEQYF. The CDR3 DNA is TGTGCCTGGAGCATAGGAGCGGGAGGAGGCGAGCAGTACTTC.

As DNA, the CDR3 is TGCGCCAGCAGCCTACAGGGATCGCCAATTTCAGCTTTCTTT. It translates to CASSLQGSPISAFF. The gene calls are TRBV4-1 and TRBJ1-1, with a tentative D call TRBD1 (6 bases). V was pared by 4 bases and J by 10 bases, with 19 bases between. This CDR3 contains 14 residues. Looked up from germline, CDR1 is MGHRA and CDR2 is YSYEKL.

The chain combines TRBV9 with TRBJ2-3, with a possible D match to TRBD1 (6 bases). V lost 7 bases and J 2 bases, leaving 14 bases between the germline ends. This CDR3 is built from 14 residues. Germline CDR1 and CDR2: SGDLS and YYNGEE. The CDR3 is CASSQGAFTDTQYF. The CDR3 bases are TGTGCCAGCTCACAGGGAGCGTTCACAGATACGCAGTATTTT.

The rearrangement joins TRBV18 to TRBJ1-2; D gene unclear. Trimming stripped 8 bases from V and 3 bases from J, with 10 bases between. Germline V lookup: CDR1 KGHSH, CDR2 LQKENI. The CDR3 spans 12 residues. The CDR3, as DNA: TGTGCCAGCCCGACGGGTCACTATGGCTACACCTTC. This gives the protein CASPTGHYGYTF.

CDR3 amino acids: CASSYSAGKGYGYTF. The CDR3 DNA follows: TGTGCCAGCAGTTACTCGGCAGGGAAGGGGTATGGCTACACCTTC. The chain links TRBV6-5 to TRBJ1-2; D perhaps matches TRBD1 (5 bases). Germline V gene data show CDR1 as MNHEY and CDR2 as SVGAGI. CDR3 length: 15 amino acids. The V end was cut by 0 bases, the J end by 5 bases, with 13 bases between.

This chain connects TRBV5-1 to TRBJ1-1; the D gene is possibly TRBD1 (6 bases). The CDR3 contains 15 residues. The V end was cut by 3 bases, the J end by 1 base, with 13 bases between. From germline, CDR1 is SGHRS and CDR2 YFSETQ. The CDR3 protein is CASSWGQGGNTEAFF. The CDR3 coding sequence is TGCGCCAGCAGCTGGGGGCAGGGCGGGAACACTGAAGCTTTCTTT.

Here the CDR3 DNA reads TGTGCCAGTAGTATAGATGGGGAGGATGAAAAACTGTTTTTT. It translates to CASSIDGEDEKLFF. The chain employs TRBV19 and TRBJ1-4; D gene unclear. V gave up 0 bases and J gave up 6 bases, with 8 bases separating them. Germline lookup yields CDR1 LNHDA and CDR2 SQIVND (reference sequence). The CDR3 loop spans 14 amino acids.

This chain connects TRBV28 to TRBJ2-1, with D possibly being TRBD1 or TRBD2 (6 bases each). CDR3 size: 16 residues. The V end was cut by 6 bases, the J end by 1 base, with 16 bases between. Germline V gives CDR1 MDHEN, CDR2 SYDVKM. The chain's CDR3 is CASSLRGVASYNEQFF. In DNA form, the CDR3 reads TGTGCCAGCAGCCTTAGGGGGGTGGCGTCCTACAATGAGCAGTTCTTC.

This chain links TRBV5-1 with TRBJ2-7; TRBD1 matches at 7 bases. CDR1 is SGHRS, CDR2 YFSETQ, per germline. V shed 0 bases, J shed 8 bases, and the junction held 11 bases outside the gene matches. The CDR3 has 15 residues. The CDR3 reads CASSLGGTDFGQQYF. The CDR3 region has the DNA TGCGCCAGCAGCTTGGGGGGGACAGACTTTGGGCAGCAGTACTTC.

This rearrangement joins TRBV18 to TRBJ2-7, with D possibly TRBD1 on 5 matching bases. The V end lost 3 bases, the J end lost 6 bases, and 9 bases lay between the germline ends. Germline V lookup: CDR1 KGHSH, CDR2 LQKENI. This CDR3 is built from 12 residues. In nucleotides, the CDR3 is TGTGCCAGCTCACCTCAGGGTGTCGAGCAGTACTTC. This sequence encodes CASSPQGVEQYF.

The CDR3, as DNA: TGTGCCAGCAGTGACCCCACGACAGGGGACATTCAGTACTTC. Translated: CASSDPTTGDIQYF. The rearrangement uses TRBV25-1 and TRBJ2-4, with TRBD1 matching over 8 bases. The CDR3 covers 14 residues. The V segment lost 3 bases and the J segment 8 bases; nucleotides outside the gene matches: 6. Germline V gives CDR1 MGHDK, CDR2 SYGVNS.

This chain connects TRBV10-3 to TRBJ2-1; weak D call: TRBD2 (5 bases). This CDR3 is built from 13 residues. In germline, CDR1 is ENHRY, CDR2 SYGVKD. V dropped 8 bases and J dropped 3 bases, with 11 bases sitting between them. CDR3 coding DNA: TGTGCCATCCGGGATGTCCACTACAATGAGCAGTTCTTC. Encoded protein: CAIRDVHYNEQFF.

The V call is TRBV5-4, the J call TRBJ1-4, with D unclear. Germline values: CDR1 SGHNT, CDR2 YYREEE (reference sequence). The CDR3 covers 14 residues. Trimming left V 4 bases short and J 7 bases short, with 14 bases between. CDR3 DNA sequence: TGTGCCAGCAGCCCGCGGGCAGAAGGTGAAAAACTGTTTTTT. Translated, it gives CASSPRAEGEKLFF.

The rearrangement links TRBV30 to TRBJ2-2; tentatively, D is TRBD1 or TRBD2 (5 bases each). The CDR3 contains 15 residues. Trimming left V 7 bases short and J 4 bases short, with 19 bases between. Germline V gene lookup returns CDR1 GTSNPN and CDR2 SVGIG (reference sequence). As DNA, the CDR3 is TGTGCCTTAACAAGGGACGGAGGCTTCACCGGGGAGCTGTTTTTT. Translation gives CALTRDGGFTGELFF.

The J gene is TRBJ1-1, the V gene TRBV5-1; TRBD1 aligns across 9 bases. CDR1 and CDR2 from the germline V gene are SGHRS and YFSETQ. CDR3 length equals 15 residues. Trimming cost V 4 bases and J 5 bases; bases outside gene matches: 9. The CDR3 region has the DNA TGCGCCAGCAGCGCTGAGCGACAGGGGGTGACTGAAGCTTTCTTT. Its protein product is CASSAERQGVTEAFF. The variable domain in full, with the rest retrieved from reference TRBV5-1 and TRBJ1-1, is KAGVTQTPRYLIKTRGQQVTLSCSPISGHRSVSWYQQTPGQGLQFLFEYFSETQRNKGNFPGRFSGRQFSNSRSEMNVSTLELGDSALYLCASSAERQGVTEAFFGQGTRLTVV.

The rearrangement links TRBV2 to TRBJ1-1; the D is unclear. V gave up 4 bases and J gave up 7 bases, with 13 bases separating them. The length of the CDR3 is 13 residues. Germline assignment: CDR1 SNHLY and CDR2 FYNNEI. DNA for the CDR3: TGTGCCAGCAGTGCGAGCCGGGCGGTTGAAGCTTTCTTT. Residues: CASSASRAVEAFF.

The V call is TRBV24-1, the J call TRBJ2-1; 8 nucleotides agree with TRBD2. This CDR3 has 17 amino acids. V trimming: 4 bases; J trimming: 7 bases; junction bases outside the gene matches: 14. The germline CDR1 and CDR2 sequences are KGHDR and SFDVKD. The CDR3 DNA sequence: TGTGCCACCAGTGACCCCCCCTCCGGGACTAGGAAGAATGAGCAGTTCTTC. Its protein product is CATSDPPSGTRKNEQFF.

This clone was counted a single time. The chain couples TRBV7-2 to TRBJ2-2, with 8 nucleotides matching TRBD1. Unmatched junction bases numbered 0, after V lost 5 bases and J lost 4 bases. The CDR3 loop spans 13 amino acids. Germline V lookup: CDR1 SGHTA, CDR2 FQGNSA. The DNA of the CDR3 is TGTGCCAGCAGCACAGGGGGCACCGGGGAGCTGTTTTTT. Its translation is CASSTGGTGELFF. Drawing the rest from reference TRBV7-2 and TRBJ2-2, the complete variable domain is GAGVSQSPSNKVTEKGKDVELRCDPISGHTALYWYRQSLGQGLEFLIYFQGNSAPDKSGLPSDRFSAERTGGSVSTLTIQRTQQEDSAVYLCASSTGGTGELFFGEGSRLTVL.

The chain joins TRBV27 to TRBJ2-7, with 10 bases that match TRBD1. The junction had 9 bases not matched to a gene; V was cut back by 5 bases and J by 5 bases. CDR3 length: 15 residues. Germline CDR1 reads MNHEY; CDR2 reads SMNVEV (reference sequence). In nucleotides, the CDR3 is TGTGCCAGCAGTCGTACCGGGACAGGGGTCCACGAGCAGTACTTC. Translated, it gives CASSRTGTGVHEQYF.

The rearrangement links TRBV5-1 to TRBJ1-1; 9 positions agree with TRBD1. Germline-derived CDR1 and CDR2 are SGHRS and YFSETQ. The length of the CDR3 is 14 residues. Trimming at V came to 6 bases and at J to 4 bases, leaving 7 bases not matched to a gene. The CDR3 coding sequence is TGCGCCAGCACGGGACAGGGAGATTTCACTGAAGCTTTCTTT. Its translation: CASTGQGDFTEAFF.

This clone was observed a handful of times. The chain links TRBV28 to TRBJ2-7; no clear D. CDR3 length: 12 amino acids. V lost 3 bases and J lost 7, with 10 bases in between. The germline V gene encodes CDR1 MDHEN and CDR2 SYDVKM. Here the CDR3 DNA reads TGTGCCAGCAGTTTTTTCAGCCTGGAGCAGTACTTC. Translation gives CASSFFSLEQYF.

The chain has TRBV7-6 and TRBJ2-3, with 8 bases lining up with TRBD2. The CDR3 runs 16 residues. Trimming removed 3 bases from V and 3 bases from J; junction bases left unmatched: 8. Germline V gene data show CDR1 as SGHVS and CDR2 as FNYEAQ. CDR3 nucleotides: TGTGCCAGCAGCTTCCGAGCGGGAGTGGATACAGATACGCAGTATTTT. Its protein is CASSFRAGVDTDTQYF.

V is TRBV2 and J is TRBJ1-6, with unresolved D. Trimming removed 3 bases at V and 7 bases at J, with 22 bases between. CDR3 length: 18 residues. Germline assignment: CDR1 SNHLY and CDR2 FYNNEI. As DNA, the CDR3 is TGTGCCAGCAGTGATAGGGTGGGCAGGATCGTCGGAAATTCACCCCTCCACTTT. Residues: CASSDRVGRIVGNSPLHF.

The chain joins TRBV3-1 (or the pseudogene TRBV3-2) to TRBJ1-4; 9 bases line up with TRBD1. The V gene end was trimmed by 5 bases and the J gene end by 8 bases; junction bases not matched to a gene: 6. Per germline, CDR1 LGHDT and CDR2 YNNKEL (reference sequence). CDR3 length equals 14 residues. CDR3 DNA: TGTGCCAGCAGCTACAGGGGGCCCGGCGAAAAACTGTTTTTT. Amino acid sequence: CASSYRGPGEKLFF.

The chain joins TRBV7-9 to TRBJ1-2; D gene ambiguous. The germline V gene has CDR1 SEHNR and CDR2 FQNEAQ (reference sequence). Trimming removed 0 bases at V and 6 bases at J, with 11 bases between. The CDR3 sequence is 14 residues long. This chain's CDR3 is CASSLAGSSDGYTF. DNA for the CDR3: TGTGCCAGCAGCTTAGCCGGGAGCTCGGATGGCTACACCTTC.